Shown below are 19 T cell receptor beta chains from a single sample sequenced in a study of T-cell memory formation after mild COVID-19. TCRdb reprocessed the 5' RACE reads via MiXCR and lists one record per CDR3 protein. The data contain 25,000 to 35,000 distinct CDR3 sequences, less than 8% of them singletons. The sequencing sample was made of PBMCs or a T cell subset sorted from them (not recorded which). All receptors derive from an adult woman who had mild COVID-19 (a few samples of this study predate the infection). Cell type and time point are not known.

This clonotype was recorded at least ten times. The rearrangement uses TRBV4-2 and TRBJ1-2; D not certain. This CDR3 has 12 residues. The germline CDR1 and CDR2 sequences are LGHNA and YNFKEQ. V was cut by 0 bases and J by 7 bases, with 6 bases left in between. CDR3 in DNA: TGTGCCAGCAGCCAAGAAGGTATTGGCTACACCTTC. As protein: CASSQEGIGYTF.

Ten or more counts support this clonotype. The chain is built from TRBV12-3 or TRBV12-4 and TRBJ1-2; TRBD1 aligns across 7 bases. There are 14 residues in the CDR3. The ends lost 1 base at V and 2 bases at J; junction bases unmatched: 1. The CDR3 is CASSLEQGNYGYTF. In nucleotides, the CDR3 is TGTGCCAGCAGTTTAGAACAGGGGAACTATGGCTACACCTTC.

This clonotype was found many times. This chain links TRBV20-1 with TRBJ2-1, with no clear D. Germline V gene data show CDR1 as DFQATT and CDR2 as SNEGSKA (reference sequence). The CDR3 length is 11 residues. The V gene lost 2 bases and the J gene lost 7 bases, with 6 bases spanning the gap. This chain's CDR3 is CSARMGNEQFF. CDR3 nucleotide sequence: TGCAGTGCTAGAATGGGAAATGAGCAGTTCTTC.

Within the sample, this clonotype is medium-sized. The chain has TRBV7-9 and TRBJ2-3, with D possibly TRBD1 on 6 matching bases. The CDR3 extends over 15 amino acids. Trimming shortened V by 5 bases and J by 4 bases, and 16 bases separated the two germline ends. Germline CDR1 and CDR2: SEHNR and FQNEAQ (reference sequence). The CDR3 DNA reads as TGTGCCAGCAGCCCGGACAGCTTTACCCCAGATACGCAGTATTTT. It is translated as CASSPDSFTPDTQYF.

The V gene is TRBV5-6, the J gene TRBJ2-7; either TRBD1 or TRBD2 may fit D (5 bases each). Germline values: CDR1 SGHDT, CDR2 YYEEEE. CDR3 length: 13 residues. The V end was cut by 4 bases, the J end by 3 bases, with 11 bases between. The chain's CDR3 is CASSPGPNYEQYF. CDR3 coding DNA: TGTGCCAGCAGCCCGGGACCCAACTACGAGCAGTACTTC.

This clonotype was recorded many times. The V and J genes are TRBV20-1 and TRBJ2-5, with 16 bases fitting TRBD2. The ends lost 2 bases at V and 5 bases at J; junction bases unmatched: 8. The CDR3 is 17 residues long. The germline gives CDR1 DFQATT, CDR2 SNEGSKA (reference sequence). CDR3 coding DNA: TGCAGTGCTAGAACGGGACTAGCGGGGGGGCCGAGGGAGACCCAGTACTTC. This encodes CSARTGLAGGPRETQYF.

J is TRBJ2-6 and V is TRBV19; D not resolved. Trimming took 7 bases from V and 4 from J, leaving 14 bases between them. In germline, CDR1 is LNHDA, CDR2 SQIVND (reference sequence). There are 15 residues in the CDR3. The CDR3 sequence: CASTANKPGANVLTF. The CDR3 nucleotides read TGTGCCAGTACCGCCAATAAACCGGGGGCCAACGTCCTGACTTTC.

At least ten counts were recorded for this clonotype. The chain recombines TRBV4-3 with TRBJ2-3, with D possibly TRBD1 on 6 matching bases. The length of the CDR3 is 15 residues. Trimming cost V 1 base and J 3 bases, with 11 bases left between them. Germline V gives CDR1 LGHNA, CDR2 YSLEER. This CDR3 is CASSQGQVRTDTQYF. CDR3 nucleotides: TGCGCCAGCAGCCAAGGACAGGTCAGAACAGATACGCAGTATTTT.

This clonotype was seen at least ten times. The chain joins TRBV9 to TRBJ1-5; D not certain. Per the germline V gene, CDR1 is SGDLS and CDR2 is YYNGEE. The CDR3 contains 14 residues. The V end lost 3 bases, the J end lost 2 bases, and 9 bases lay between the germline ends. CDR3 DNA: TGTGCCAGCAGCGCGACGGTGGGCAATCAGCCCCAGCATTTT. Its protein product is CASSATVGNQPQHF.

This clonotype came up many times. The rearrangement links TRBV3-1 to TRBJ2-1, with a possible D match to TRBD1 (6 bases). Trimming cost V 0 bases and J 5 bases, with 14 bases left between them. The CDR3 has 16 amino acids. Germline V gene data show CDR1 as LGHDT and CDR2 as YNNKEL (reference sequence). The CDR3 nucleotides are TGTGCCAGCAGCCAAGATTCCAAGACAGGAGACAATGAGCAGTTCTTC. This encodes CASSQDSKTGDNEQFF.

There are many counts of this clonotype. The chain combines TRBV23-1 with TRBJ2-3; 7 bases map to TRBD2. TRBV23-1 is classed as an ORF, of uncertain function. Trimming cost V 1 base and J 0 bases; bases outside gene matches: 10. The CDR3 spans 18 residues. In DNA form, the CDR3 reads TGCGCCAGCAGTCAATTTGGGGGGGACGTCCATAGCACAGATACGCAGTATTTT. It specifies CASSQFGGDVHSTDTQYF.

This clonotype was detected ten times or more. This sequence joins TRBV9 and TRBJ1-6; D perhaps matches TRBD1 (6 bases). The CDR3 contains 17 residues. Trimming stripped 4 bases from V and 5 bases from J, with 19 bases between. Germline CDR1 is SGDLS and CDR2 is YYNGEE. The CDR3: CASSPRSGQWNNSPLHF. The DNA of the CDR3 is TGTGCCAGCAGCCCACGTTCGGGACAATGGAATAATTCACCCCTCCACTTT.

This clonotype was picked up many times. The genes are TRBV20-1 and TRBJ2-4, with 9 bases matching TRBD1. Germline V gene data show CDR1 as DFQATT and CDR2 as SNEGSKA (reference sequence). The V segment lost 5 bases and the J segment 8 bases; nucleotides outside the gene matches: 10. The CDR3 sequence is 14 residues long. CDR3 DNA: TGCAGTGCTCAAGACAGGAGACAGGGGGACATTCAGTACTTC. Amino acid sequence: CSAQDRRQGDIQYF.

This clonotype was counted ten times or more. J is TRBJ2-1 and V is TRBV2, with 12 bases aligning to TRBD2. The CDR3 sequence is 17 residues long. V gave up 3 bases and J gave up 0 bases; unmatched junction bases: 3. The germline CDR1 and CDR2 sequences are SNHLY and FYNNEI. CDR3 loop: CASSDGLAGSSYNEQFF. In DNA, the CDR3 is TGTGCCAGCAGTGATGGACTAGCGGGGAGCTCCTACAATGAGCAGTTCTTC.

The count of this clonotype is one. A read error may be the cause here, since a much bigger clone is one base away. V is TRBV5-6 and J is TRBJ1-2; 9 bases line up with TRBD1. The germline gives CDR1 SGHDT, CDR2 YYEEEE. After removal of 4 bases from V and 7 bases from J, the junction contained 5 bases not matched to a gene. The CDR3 covers 13 residues. The CDR3 here is CASSGTGRCGYTF. As DNA, the CDR3 is TGTGCCAGCAGCGGGACAGGGAGGTGTGGCTACACCTTC.

This clonotype ranks as medium-sized. The chain uses TRBV20-1 and TRBJ2-7; TRBD2 matches at 7 bases. This CDR3 region has 20 residues. The V gene end was trimmed by 1 base and the J gene end by 2 bases; junction bases not matched to a gene: 23. Germline V gives CDR1 DFQATT, CDR2 SNEGSKA (reference sequence). CDR3 in amino acids: CSARAPRTRDYRATPYEQYF. The CDR3, as DNA: TGCAGTGCTAGAGCACCCCGAACCCGGGACTACCGGGCGACGCCCTACGAGCAGTACTTC.

At least ten counts were recorded for this clonotype. This rearrangement joins TRBV5-1 to TRBJ2-1; 8 bases match TRBD2. Germline values: CDR1 SGHRS, CDR2 YFSETQ. The CDR3 loop spans 17 amino acids. V was clipped by 0 bases and J by 6 bases; unmatched bases: 11. CDR3 sequence reads: CASSLALTGTSFNEQFF. The CDR3 nucleotides are TGCGCCAGCAGCTTGGCCCTGACCGGGACTAGTTTCAATGAGCAGTTCTTC.

This clonotype was observed many times. The chain combines TRBV30 with TRBJ1-1; perhaps TRBD1 as D (5 bases). With 2 bases removed from V and 5 bases from J, the gap between germline ends came to 9 bases. The CDR3 sequence is 12 residues long. Germline CDR1 reads GTSNPN; CDR2 reads SVGIG (reference sequence). The CDR3 reads CAWSPGGTEAFF. The CDR3 DNA follows: TGTGCCTGGAGTCCCGGGGGGACTGAAGCTTTCTTT.

This clonotype was picked up many times. The chain uses TRBV25-1 and TRBJ2-3; 9 positions agree with TRBD2. Germline CDR1 MGHDK, CDR2 SYGVNS. The CDR3 totals 15 residues. The ends lost 7 bases at V and 0 bases at J; junction bases unmatched: 5. The DNA of the CDR3 is TGTGCCAGCATGGCGGGAGGGACTAGCACAGATACGCAGTATTTT. This codes for CASMAGGTSTDTQYF.